Described below is a single TCR beta chain sequence and its context. Its target is not known. Isolation yielded PBMCs, at least 6.5 million per sample, in every case. Together with a sample-barcoded 5' primer, a J-beta primer mix was included in a second PCR lasting roughly 6 to 12 cycles. A tag from a template-switch adaptor with 12 random nucleotides marked each cDNA molecule. TCRdb re-called the 5' RACE reads with MiXCR, one entry per CDR3 protein. The sample lists fewer than 2,000,000 distinct CDR3 sequences, around 35% occurring once. This entry is derived from a study of blood T cells in healthy people across ages. With 0 bases removed from V and 6 bases from J, the gap between germline ends came to 12 bases. The CDR3 runs 13 residues. From germline, CDR1 is GTSNPN and CDR2 SVGIG (reference sequence). Findings and limits, study-wide: Older age went with lower TCR beta diversity per million T cells, in a roughly linear way. There was no known CMV status for donors, so expanded clonotype changes were possibly confounded.

The chain has TRBV30 and TRBJ2-7; maybe TRBD2 (6 bases). Sequenced material: blood. The receptor's source is a woman aged 30 to 39 in good health. CDR3 bases: TGTGCCTGGAGTGTTCCGTTGCGGGGCGAGCAGTACTTC. Its protein is CAWSVPLRGEQYF.